Listed here are 10 T cell receptor beta chains from one sample, sequenced in a study of CD8+ T cells in alopecia areata. TCR sequencing used cDNA made by reverse transcription of extracted RNA. Libraries were prepared by immunoSEQ multiplex PCR; TCRdb keeps only in-frame clonotypes and omits some of them. The sample consists of 150,000 to 200,000 clones, roughly 60% of them appearing once. This sample's treatment: oral pan-JAK inhibitor, 5-10 mg twice daily. Sequencing was performed on CD4+ T cells sorted from blood, taken at week 24, from a patient treated with tofacitinib. The source of these receptors is a human donor with alopecia areata.

The chain carries TRBV6-6 and TRBJ2-3, with D uncertain. V lost 2 bases and J 3 bases, leaving 6 bases between the germline ends. Germline V gives CDR1 MNHNY, CDR2 SVGAGI (reference sequence). There are 13 residues in the CDR3. The chain's CDR3 is CASSYPQTDTQYF. Here the CDR3 DNA reads TGTGCCAGCAGTTACCCACAAACAGATACGCAGTATTTT.

This clone was observed a few times. Other DNA sequences in this specimen translate into the identical CDR3. The genes are TRBV7-2 and TRBJ2-2; 8 nucleotides agree with TRBD1. The germline CDR1 and CDR2 sequences are SGHTA and FQGNSA. The CDR3 length is 14 residues. J lost 6 bases, V lost 3 bases, and 3 bases had no gene match. In DNA form, the CDR3 reads TGTGCCAGCAGCTTGAGACAGGGGCCCGGGGAGCTGTTTTTT. Translating it yields CASSLRQGPGELFF.

This rearrangement joins TRBV30 to TRBJ1-2; no reliable D call. This CDR3 is 15 amino acids long. Looked up from germline, CDR1 is GTSNPN and CDR2 is SVGIG (reference sequence). V lost 3 bases, J lost 5 bases, and 19 bases lay in between. This CDR3 reads CAWSKSLQNPYGYTF. CDR3 coding DNA: TGTGCCTGGAGCAAATCCTTGCAAAACCCGTATGGCTACACCTTC.

Ten or more counts support this clone. The chain uses TRBV10-3 and TRBJ2-7; 9 bases line up with TRBD2. CDR3 length equals 14 residues. CDR1 and CDR2 from the germline V gene are ENHRY and SYGVKD. V shed 7 bases and J 6 bases; nucleotides not matched to a gene: 10. The CDR3 loop reads CAIKSSGDVSEQYF. CDR3 DNA sequence: TGTGCCATCAAATCTAGCGGGGACGTCTCCGAGCAGTACTTC.

To note about this clone: One end of the junction is discordant with germline, which a read error may explain. The chain uses TRBV9 and TRBJ2-3, with D maybe TRBD2 (6 bases). The CDR3 contains 12 residues. CDR1 is SGDLS, CDR2 YYNGEE, per germline. The CDR3 here is CASSVDGGAHYF. Here the CDR3 DNA reads TGTGCCAGCAGCGTAGATGGCGGGGCGCATTATTTT.

This clone was recorded a few times. The CDR3 bases are TGTGCCAGCAGTAAAGACAGGTCGAGCTCCTATAATTCACCCCTCCACTTT. This sequence encodes CASSKDRSSSYNSPLHF. This rearrangement joins TRBV6-1 to TRBJ1-6, with D tentatively TRBD1 (6 bases). The germline V gene encodes CDR1 MNHNS and CDR2 SASEGT. The CDR3 length is 17 residues. Trimming left V 5 bases short and J 0 bases short, with 14 bases between.

CDR3 DNA sequence: TGTGCCAGCAGTCCACCACCCAGGGATCGCGAGCAGTACTTC. Amino acids: CASSPPPRDREQYF. The chain has TRBV25-1 and TRBJ2-7, with D perhaps matching TRBD1 (5 bases). V was clipped by 5 bases and J by 6 bases, with 17 bases between them. This CDR3 has 14 residues. CDR1 is MGHDK and CDR2 is SYGVNS in the germline V gene.

This clone has more than one count but fewer than ten. The rearrangement joins TRBV2 to TRBJ2-2, with D unresolved. Germline CDR1 is SNHLY and CDR2 is FYNNEI. V lost 2 bases to trimming and J lost 6 bases, with 7 bases between them. The CDR3 sequence is 13 residues long. The CDR3: CASSEQAPGELFF. For the CDR3, the DNA is TGTGCCAGCAGTGAACAGGCGCCCGGGGAGCTGTTTTTT.

This chain joins TRBV5-4 and TRBJ2-7; 7 bases align to TRBD1. Per the germline V gene, CDR1 is SGHNT and CDR2 is YYREEE (reference sequence). The CDR3 is made up of 13 amino acids. Trimming removed 2 bases from V and 2 bases from J; junction bases left unmatched: 1. This CDR3 is CASSLQGTYEQYF. The CDR3, as DNA: TGTGCCAGCAGCTTACAGGGGACCTACGAGCAGTACTTC.

The rearrangement joins TRBV30 to TRBJ1-6; no firm D call. Between the trimmed V and J ends, which lost 0 bases and 9 bases, there was a span of 15 bases. Germline assignment: CDR1 GTSNPN and CDR2 SVGIG (reference sequence). There are 15 residues in the CDR3. The CDR3 sequence is CAWSVGPPGGSPLHF. CDR3 DNA sequence: TGTGCCTGGAGTGTAGGGCCTCCGGGTGGTTCACCCCTCCACTTT. Looking up the rest from reference TRBV30 and TRBJ1-6 gives the full variable domain: SQTIHQWPATLVQPVGSPLSLECTVEGTSNPNLYWYRQAAGRGLQLLFYSVGIGQISSEVPQNLSASRPQDRQFILSSKKLLLSDSGFYLCAWSVGPPGGSPLHFGNGTRLTVT.